The sequence of this T cell receptor beta chain was determined in a study of tumor-infiltrating lymphocytes in oesophageal squamous cell carcinoma. The CDR3 is 15 amino acids. Germline CDR1 is SGHRS and CDR2 is YFSETQ. V lost 6 bases to trimming and J lost 4 bases; unmatched junction nucleotides: 9. In this sample, this clonotype turned up a few times. Via MiXCR, TCRdb re-called the PCR reads, giving one row per CDR3 protein. Of about 24,000 distinct CDR3 sequences in the sample, 30% to 40% were seen once. The chain links TRBV5-1 to TRBJ2-5, with 10 bases aligning to TRBD2. The receptor's source is a male donor with esophageal squamous cell carcinoma. Sequencing was carried out using esophageal tumor tissue. CDR3 protein: CASNYLAGGRETQYF. In DNA form, the CDR3 reads TGCGCCAGCAACTACTTAGCGGGAGGTAGAGAGACCCAGTACTTC.